This passage covers 28 T cell receptor beta chains from one sample sequenced in a study of T cell responses to AZD1222 COVID-19 vaccine. Data came from immunoSEQ multiplex PCR; TCRdb stores just in-frame clones and leaves some out. The data hold over 150,000 clones, with approximately 90% observed a single time. This specimen was peripheral blood, taken on day 0 of AZD1222 vaccination. The origin of the receptors is an adult in good health.

This clone was seen once. V usage is TRBV6-5 and J usage is TRBJ2-7; D is ambiguous. The CDR3 extends over 14 amino acids. Germline V gene sequence: CDR1 MNHEY, CDR2 SVGAGI. Trimming stripped 6 bases from V and 0 bases from J, with 12 bases between. DNA for the CDR3: TGTGCCAGCAGCGCACAATTTAGCTCCTACGAGCAGTACTTC. Translation: CASSAQFSSYEQYF.

The gene calls are TRBV5-1 and TRBJ2-1, with no clear D. This CDR3 spans 15 amino acids. V lost 2 bases, J lost 0 bases, and 9 bases lay in between. The germline gives CDR1 SGHRS, CDR2 YFSETQ. The CDR3 sequence: CASSFAVSSYNEQFF. CDR3 coding DNA: TGCGCCAGCAGCTTCGCCGTTAGCTCCTACAATGAGCAGTTCTTC.

The CDR3 bases are TGTGCCAGCAGCTCTGCTCCGGGACAGGGTACCTATGGCTACACCTTC. It specifies CASSSAPGQGTYGYTF. The gene calls are TRBV7-3 and TRBJ1-2, with 9 bases lining up with TRBD1. The CDR3 has 16 amino acids. From germline, CDR1 is SGHTA and CDR2 FQGTGA. After removal of 4 bases from V and 4 bases from J, the junction contained 10 bases not matched to a gene.

This chain joins TRBV30 and TRBJ1-2; 8 bases agree with TRBD1. CDR3 size: 14 residues. The ends lost 8 bases at V and 6 bases at J; junction bases unmatched: 14. Germline assignment: CDR1 GTSNPN and CDR2 SVGIG (reference sequence). The CDR3 nucleotides read TGTGCCGGACCACCGCTCAGGGGGCAGAATGGCTACACCTTC. Translating it yields CAGPPLRGQNGYTF.

The chain recombines TRBV7-9 with TRBJ1-2, with 8 bases identical to TRBD1. The V and J ends lost 8 bases and 7 bases, in that order; junction bases with no gene match: 9. The CDR3 length is 13 residues. Germline CDR1 and CDR2: SEHNR and FQNEAQ (reference sequence). DNA of the CDR3: TGTGCCAGCGGCCCGCAGGGGGCGGGTGGCTACACCTTC. Its protein is CASGPQGAGGYTF.

The chain's CDR3 is CASSGQQGVEPQHF. DNA for the CDR3: TGTGCCAGCAGTGGGCAACAGGGGGTTGAGCCCCAGCATTTT. The chain carries TRBV28 and TRBJ1-5; 8 nucleotides line up with TRBD1. This CDR3 region has 14 residues. Looked up from germline, CDR1 is MDHEN and CDR2 is SYDVKM. J lost 8 bases, V lost 5 bases, and 8 bases had no gene match.

This sequence joins TRBV7-9 and TRBJ2-7, with TRBD1 matching 8 bases. V lost 3 bases and J lost 3; bases outside the gene matches: 4. This CDR3 spans 14 amino acids. The germline V gene has CDR1 SEHNR and CDR2 FQNEAQ (reference sequence). The CDR3 bases are TGTGCCAGCAGCTTGACAGGGGTGATCTACGAGCAGTACTTC. Translation gives CASSLTGVIYEQYF.

This clone showed up just once. The chain is built from TRBV2 and TRBJ1-2; D might be TRBD1 (6 bases). This CDR3 is 13 amino acids long. V was clipped by 4 bases and J by 4 bases, with 10 bases between them. The germline V gene has CDR1 SNHLY and CDR2 FYNNEI. The CDR3 here is CASSVRDTYGYTF. The CDR3 DNA is TGTGCCAGCAGTGTTAGGGACACCTATGGCTACACCTTC.

The chain links TRBV29-1 to TRBJ1-4, with D hard to call. The CDR3 contains 12 residues. The V end lost 6 bases, the J end lost 8 bases, and 13 bases lay between the germline ends. CDR1 and CDR2 (germline): SQVTM, ANQGSEA. The CDR3 bases are TGCAGCGTGTCGTACGGGGAGGAAAAACTGTTTTTT. Its protein product is CSVSYGEEKLFF.

The V gene is TRBV29-1, the J gene TRBJ2-7, with D possibly matching TRBD2 (5 bases). The CDR3 covers 11 residues. Trimming took off 3 bases at V and 4 bases at J, with 7 bases between the two ends. CDR1 is SQVTM and CDR2 is ANQGSEA in the germline V gene. This chain's CDR3 is CSVESGYEQYF. CDR3 in DNA: TGCAGCGTTGAGTCGGGATACGAGCAGTACTTC.

This clone appeared a few times. The rearrangement links TRBV24-1 to TRBJ1-2; D remains unclear. Trimming took 4 bases from V and 8 from J, leaving 7 bases between them. Germline values: CDR1 KGHDR, CDR2 SFDVKD. CDR3 length: 11 residues. CDR3 DNA: TGTGCCACCAGTGAGGGCCGAGGCTACACCTTC. Protein sequence: CATSEGRGYTF.

This clone was seen a few times. The V gene is TRBV5-1, the J gene TRBJ1-4; 10 positions match TRBD1. The CDR3 consists of 14 residues. V was clipped by 3 bases and J by 8 bases; unmatched bases: 4. Germline-derived CDR1 and CDR2 are SGHRS and YFSETQ. The CDR3: CASSWGQGREKLFF. The CDR3 DNA reads as TGCGCCAGCAGCTGGGGACAGGGGAGGGAAAAACTGTTTTTT.

The rearrangement links TRBV5-1 to TRBJ1-1, with TRBD1 matching over 8 bases. With V trimmed by 3 bases and J by 8 bases, 3 bases remained unmatched. Germline V lookup: CDR1 SGHRS, CDR2 YFSETQ. This CDR3 has 12 residues. CDR3 in amino acids: CASSWGDREAFF. CDR3 coding DNA: TGCGCCAGCAGCTGGGGGGACAGGGAAGCTTTCTTT.

J is TRBJ1-6 and V is TRBV10-1; D unresolved. The CDR3 is made up of 15 amino acids. Germline CDR1 and CDR2: WNHNN and SYGVQD (reference sequence). V was pared by 0 bases and J by 7 bases, with 10 bases between. In DNA, the CDR3 is TGCGCCAGCAGTGAGTCGGTTATTGGGAATTCACCCCTCCACTTT. Amino acid sequence: CASSESVIGNSPLHF.

This chain joins TRBV24-1 and TRBJ1-2; D gene ambiguous. Trimming left V 5 bases short and J 2 bases short, with 11 bases between. The CDR3 has 14 amino acids. CDR1 KGHDR and CDR2 SFDVKD come from the germline V gene. The CDR3 reads CATSGTGLNYGYTF. The CDR3 region has the DNA TGTGCCACCAGTGGCACGGGTTTAAACTATGGCTACACCTTC.

V usage is TRBV6-5 and J usage is TRBJ1-1; D is undetermined. V was shortened by 0 bases and J by 10 bases, with 15 bases between the two germline ends. CDR1 and CDR2 (germline): MNHEY, SVGAGI. The CDR3 contains 14 residues. Here the CDR3 DNA reads TGTGCCAGCAGTTACTCAATGTCAGGCCGCGGAGCTTTCTTT. This gives the protein CASSYSMSGRGAFF.

A single count supports this clone. This chain connects TRBV18 to TRBJ2-7; possible D gene TRBD1, 6 bases. Germline values: CDR1 KGHSH, CDR2 LQKENI. The length of the CDR3 is 16 residues. V lost 3 bases, J lost 4 bases, and 19 bases lay in between. The CDR3 loop reads CASSPLRPWGLYEQYF. The DNA for the CDR3 is TGTGCCAGCTCACCTCTCCGCCCGTGGGGGCTATACGAGCAGTACTTC. Drawing the rest from reference TRBV18 and TRBJ2-7, the complete variable domain is NAGVMQNPRHLVRRRGQEARLRCSPMKGHSHVYWYRQLPEEGLKFMVYLQKENIIDESGMPKERFSAEFPKEGPSILRIQQVVRGDSAAYFCASSPLRPWGLYEQYFGPGTRLTVT.

The V and J genes are TRBV11-3 and TRBJ2-5; 9 bases align to TRBD2. The CDR3 totals 18 residues. The V segment lost 2 bases and the J segment 0 bases; nucleotides outside the gene matches: 10. Germline assignment: CDR1 SGHNT and CDR2 YENEEA. The CDR3 nucleotides read TGTGCCAGCAGCTTACGGTATAAGAGCGGGGGGTACCAAGAGACCCAGTACTTC. Its translation: CASSLRYKSGGYQETQYF. The full variable domain, rest sourced from reference TRBV11-3 and TRBJ2-5, is EAGVVQSPRYKIIEKKQPVAFWCNPISGHNTLYWYLQNLGQGPELLIRYENEEAVDDSQLPKDRFSAERLKGVDSTLKIQPAELGDSAVYLCASSLRYKSGGYQETQYFGPGTRLLVL.

The chain employs TRBV28 and TRBJ1-1; tentative D call: TRBD1 (5 bases). CDR3 length: 11 residues. Between the trimmed V and J ends, which lost 6 bases and 7 bases, there was a span of 9 bases. Germline V gene lookup returns CDR1 MDHEN and CDR2 SYDVKM. The CDR3 region has the DNA TGTGCCAGCAGAGATGACAGTGAAGCTTTCTTT. Amino acid sequence: CASRDDSEAFF.

J is TRBJ1-2 and V is TRBV28, with 10 bases identical to TRBD1. The CDR3 contains 15 residues. The trim removed 3 bases at V and 2 bases at J, leaving 3 bases unmatched. Germline loops: CDR1 MDHEN, CDR2 SYDVKM. The CDR3 protein is CASSLTGGLNYGYTF. Here the CDR3 DNA reads TGTGCCAGCAGTTTGACAGGGGGCCTGAACTATGGCTACACCTTC.

This clone was counted ten times or more. This chain connects TRBV15 to TRBJ2-2; D may be TRBD2 (5 bases). The CDR3 covers 14 residues. V gave up 0 bases and J gave up 14 bases, with 16 bases separating them. The germline CDR1 and CDR2 sequences are LNHNV and YYDKDF (reference sequence). The CDR3 region has the DNA TGTGCCACCAGCAGAGAACGGAACGGGGTGGCCCTGTTTTTT. Amino acid sequence: CATSRERNGVALFF.

The CDR3 sequence is CASSSLSGGGTDTQYF. The CDR3 DNA is TGTGCCAGCAGCTCCCTAAGCGGGGGGGGCACAGATACGCAGTATTTT. The chain combines TRBV7-2 with TRBJ2-3; 10 nucleotides line up with TRBD2. With V trimmed by 4 bases and J by 1 base, 5 bases remained unmatched. Germline CDR1 is SGHTA and CDR2 is FQGNSA. The CDR3 runs to 16 residues.

The chain has TRBV5-1 and TRBJ1-6; 7 bases agree with TRBD1. The CDR3 covers 14 residues. Trimming removed 3 bases from V and 9 bases from J; junction bases left unmatched: 6. The V gene's germline CDR1 is SGHRS and CDR2 YFSETQ. CDR3 sequence (DNA): TGCGCCAGCAGCTCAGTACAGGGGACTTCACCCCTCCACTTT. It codes for CASSSVQGTSPLHF.

V and J are TRBV28 and TRBJ2-1, with 10 bases lining up with TRBD2. CDR1 is MDHEN and CDR2 is SYDVKM in the germline V gene. The V and J ends lost 3 bases and 5 bases, in that order; junction bases with no gene match: 4. The CDR3 runs 15 residues. CDR3: CASSLYLAGDNEQFF. The CDR3 region has the DNA TGTGCCAGCAGTTTGTACCTAGCGGGGGACAATGAGCAGTTCTTC.

The V call is TRBV18, the J call TRBJ2-1; 13 bases agree with TRBD2. This CDR3 is 14 amino acids long. Germline loops: CDR1 KGHSH, CDR2 LQKENI. Unmatched junction bases numbered 0, after V lost 3 bases and J lost 7 bases. The CDR3 protein is CASSPGLAGNEQFF. The CDR3 DNA reads TGTGCCAGCTCACCGGGACTAGCGGGGAATGAGCAGTTCTTC.

V and J are TRBV7-9 and TRBJ1-4; D not resolved. Germline assignment: CDR1 SEHNR and CDR2 FQNEAQ (reference sequence). The V end was cut by 0 bases, the J end by 3 bases, with 5 bases between. The length of the CDR3 is 14 residues. The chain's CDR3 is CASSLAGSNEKLFF. DNA of the CDR3: TGTGCCAGCAGCTTAGCCGGGTCTAATGAAAAACTGTTTTTT.

The chain couples TRBV19 to TRBJ1-1; maybe TRBD1 (5 bases). The CDR3 is 14 amino acids. Germline values: CDR1 LNHDA, CDR2 SQIVND (reference sequence). Trimming took 4 bases from V and 5 from J, leaving 14 bases between them. The CDR3 DNA reads TGTGCCAGTAGTAAAATGGCCCCAGGGACTGAAGCTTTCTTT. Translation: CASSKMAPGTEAFF.

The chain is built from TRBV20-1 and TRBJ1-2, with D possibly matching TRBD1 (6 bases). The length of the CDR3 is 15 residues. Trimming left V 3 bases short and J 8 bases short, with 22 bases between. Germline V gene lookup returns CDR1 DFQATT and CDR2 SNEGSKA (reference sequence). CDR3 bases: TGCAGTGCTAGTCCCCTGGGGGGCAGAATCAGAGGCTACACCTTC. Translation gives CSASPLGGRIRGYTF.